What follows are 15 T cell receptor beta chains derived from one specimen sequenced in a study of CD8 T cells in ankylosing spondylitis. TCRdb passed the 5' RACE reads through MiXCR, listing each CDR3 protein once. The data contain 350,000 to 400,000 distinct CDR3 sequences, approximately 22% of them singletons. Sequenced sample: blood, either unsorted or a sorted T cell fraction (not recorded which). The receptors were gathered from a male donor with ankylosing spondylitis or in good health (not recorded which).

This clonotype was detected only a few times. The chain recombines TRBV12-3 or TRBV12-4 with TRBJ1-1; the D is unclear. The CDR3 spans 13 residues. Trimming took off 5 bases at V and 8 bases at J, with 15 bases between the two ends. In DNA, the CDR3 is TGTGCCAGCAGTCCCACACCCATGCGGGAAGCTTTCTTT. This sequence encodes CASSPTPMREAFF.

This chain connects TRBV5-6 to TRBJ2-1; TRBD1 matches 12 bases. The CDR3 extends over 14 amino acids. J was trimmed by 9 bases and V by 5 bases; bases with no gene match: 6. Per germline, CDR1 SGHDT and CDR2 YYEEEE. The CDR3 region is CASREGQGAVEQFF. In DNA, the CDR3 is TGTGCCAGCAGGGAGGGACAGGGGGCGGTTGAGCAGTTCTTC.

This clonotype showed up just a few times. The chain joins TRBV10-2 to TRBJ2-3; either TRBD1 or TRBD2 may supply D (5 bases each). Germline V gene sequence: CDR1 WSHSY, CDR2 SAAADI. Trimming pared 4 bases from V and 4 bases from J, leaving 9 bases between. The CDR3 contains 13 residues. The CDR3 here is CASSAGRADTQYF. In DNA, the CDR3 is TGCGCCAGCAGTGCGGGACGGGCAGATACGCAGTATTTT.

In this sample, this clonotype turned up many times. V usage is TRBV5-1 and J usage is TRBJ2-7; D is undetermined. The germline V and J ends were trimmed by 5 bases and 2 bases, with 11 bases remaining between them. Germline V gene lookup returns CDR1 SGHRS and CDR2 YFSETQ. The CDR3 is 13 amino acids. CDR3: CASRGPATYEQYF. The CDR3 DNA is TGCGCCAGCAGGGGCCCAGCGACCTACGAGCAGTACTTC.

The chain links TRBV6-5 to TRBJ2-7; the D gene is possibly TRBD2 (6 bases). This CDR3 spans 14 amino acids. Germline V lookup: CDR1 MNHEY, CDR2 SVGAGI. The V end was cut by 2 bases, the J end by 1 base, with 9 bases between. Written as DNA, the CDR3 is TGTGCCAGCAGTTACGCGGGGCCATCCTACGAGCAGTACTTC. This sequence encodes CASSYAGPSYEQYF.

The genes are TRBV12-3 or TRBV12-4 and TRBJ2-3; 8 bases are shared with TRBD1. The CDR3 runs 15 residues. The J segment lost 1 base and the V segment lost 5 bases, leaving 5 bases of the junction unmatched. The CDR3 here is CASSTLTGGTDTQYF. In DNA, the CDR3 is TGTGCCAGCAGTACCTTGACAGGGGGCACAGATACGCAGTATTTT.

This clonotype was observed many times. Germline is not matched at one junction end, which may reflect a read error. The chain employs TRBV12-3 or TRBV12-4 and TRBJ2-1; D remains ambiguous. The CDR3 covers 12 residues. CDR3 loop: CASSPPGDEQFF. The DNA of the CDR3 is TGCGCCAGCAGCCCTCCGGGCGATGAGCAGTTCTTC.

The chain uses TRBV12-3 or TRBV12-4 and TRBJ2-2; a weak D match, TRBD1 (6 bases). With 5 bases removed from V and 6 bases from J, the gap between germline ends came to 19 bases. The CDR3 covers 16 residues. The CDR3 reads CASSRRHYRDPGELFF. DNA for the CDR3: TGTGCCAGCAGTCGGCGACACTACAGGGATCCCGGGGAGCTGTTTTTT.

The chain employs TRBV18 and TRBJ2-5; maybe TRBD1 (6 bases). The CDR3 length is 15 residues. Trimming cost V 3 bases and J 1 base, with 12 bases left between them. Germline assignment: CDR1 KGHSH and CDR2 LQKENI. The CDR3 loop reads CASSPLQGTQETQYF. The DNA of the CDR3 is TGTGCCAGCTCACCCCTGCAGGGGACCCAAGAGACCCAGTACTTC.

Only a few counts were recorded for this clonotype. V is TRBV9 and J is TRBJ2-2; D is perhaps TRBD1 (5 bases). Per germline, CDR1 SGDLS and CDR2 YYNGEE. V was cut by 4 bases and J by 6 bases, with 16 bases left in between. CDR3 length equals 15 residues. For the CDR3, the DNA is TGTGCCAGCAGCCTTGAAGGGGTTTCGGCCGGGGAGCTGTTTTTT. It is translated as CASSLEGVSAGELFF. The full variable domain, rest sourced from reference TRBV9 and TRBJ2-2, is DSGVTQTPKHLITATGQRVTLRCSPRSGDLSVYWYQQSLDQGLQFLIQYYNGEERAKGNILERFSAQQFPDLHSELNLSSLELGDSALYFCASSLEGVSAGELFFGEGSRLTVL.

DNA of the CDR3: TGTGCCAGCAGCCCCTCAGTCCTAGCTGTTATCACCGGGGAGCTGTTTTTT. This gives the protein CASSPSVLAVITGELFF. The rearrangement joins TRBV6-1 to TRBJ2-2; a possible D gene is TRBD2 (5 bases). Germline V gene lookup returns CDR1 MNHNS and CDR2 SASEGT. The CDR3 has 17 residues. V lost 6 bases, J lost 4 bases, and 21 bases lay in between.

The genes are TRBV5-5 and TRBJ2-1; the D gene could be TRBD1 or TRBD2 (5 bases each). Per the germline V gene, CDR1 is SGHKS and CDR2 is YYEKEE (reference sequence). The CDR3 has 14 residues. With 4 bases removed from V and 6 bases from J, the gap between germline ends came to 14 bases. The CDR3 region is CASSPILGTNEQFF. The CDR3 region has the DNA TGTGCCAGCAGCCCCATCCTGGGGACCAATGAGCAGTTCTTC.

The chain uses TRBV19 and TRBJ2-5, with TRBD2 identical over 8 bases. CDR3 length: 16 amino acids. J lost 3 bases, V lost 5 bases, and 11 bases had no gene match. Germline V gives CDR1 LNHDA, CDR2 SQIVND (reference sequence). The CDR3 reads CASSSQLAGGKETQYF. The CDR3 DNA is TGTGCCAGTAGTTCCCAGTTGGCGGGGGGTAAAGAGACCCAGTACTTC.

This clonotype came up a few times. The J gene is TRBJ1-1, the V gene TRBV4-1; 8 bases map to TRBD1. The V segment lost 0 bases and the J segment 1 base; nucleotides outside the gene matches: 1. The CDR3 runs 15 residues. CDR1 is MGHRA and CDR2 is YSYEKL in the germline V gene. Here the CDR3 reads CASSQETGENTEAFF. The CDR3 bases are TGCGCCAGCAGCCAAGAGACAGGGGAGAACACTGAAGCTTTCTTT.

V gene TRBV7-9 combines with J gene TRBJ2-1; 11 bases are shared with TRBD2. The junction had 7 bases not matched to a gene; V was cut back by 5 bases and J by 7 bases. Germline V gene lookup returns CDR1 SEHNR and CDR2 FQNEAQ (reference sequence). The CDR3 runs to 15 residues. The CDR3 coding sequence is TGTGCCAGCAGCCATAGCGGGGGGGATGAAAATGAGCAGTTCTTC. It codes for CASSHSGGDENEQFF.